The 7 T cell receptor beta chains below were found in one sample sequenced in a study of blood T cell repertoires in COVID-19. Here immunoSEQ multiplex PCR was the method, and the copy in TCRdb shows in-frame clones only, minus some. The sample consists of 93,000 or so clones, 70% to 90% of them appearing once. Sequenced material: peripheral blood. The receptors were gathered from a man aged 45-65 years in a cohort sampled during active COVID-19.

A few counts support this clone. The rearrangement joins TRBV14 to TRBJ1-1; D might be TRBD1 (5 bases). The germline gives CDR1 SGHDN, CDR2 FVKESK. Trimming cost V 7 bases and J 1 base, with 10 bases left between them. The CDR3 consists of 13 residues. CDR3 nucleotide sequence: TGTGCCAGCAAGGTACAGGAGAACACTGAAGCTTTCTTT. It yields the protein CASKVQENTEAFF.

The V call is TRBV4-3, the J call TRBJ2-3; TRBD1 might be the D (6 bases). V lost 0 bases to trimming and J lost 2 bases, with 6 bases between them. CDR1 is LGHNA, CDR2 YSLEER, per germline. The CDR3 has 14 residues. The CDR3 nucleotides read TGCGCCAGCAGCCAAGAGGGGGCCACAGATACGCAGTATTTT. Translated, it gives CASSQEGATDTQYF.

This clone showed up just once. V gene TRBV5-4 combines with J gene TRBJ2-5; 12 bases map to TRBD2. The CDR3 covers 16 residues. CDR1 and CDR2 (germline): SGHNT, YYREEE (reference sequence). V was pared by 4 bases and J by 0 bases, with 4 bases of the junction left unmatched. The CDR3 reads CASSDRLAGDQETQYF. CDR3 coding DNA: TGTGCCAGCAGCGATCGACTAGCGGGGGACCAAGAGACCCAGTACTTC.

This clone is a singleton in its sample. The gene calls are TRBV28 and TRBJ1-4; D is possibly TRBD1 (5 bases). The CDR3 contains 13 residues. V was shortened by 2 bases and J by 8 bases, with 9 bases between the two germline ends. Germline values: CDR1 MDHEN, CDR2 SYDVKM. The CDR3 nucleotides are TGTGCCAGCAGTTTACAGGGTAGAGAAAAACTGTTTTTT. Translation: CASSLQGREKLFF.

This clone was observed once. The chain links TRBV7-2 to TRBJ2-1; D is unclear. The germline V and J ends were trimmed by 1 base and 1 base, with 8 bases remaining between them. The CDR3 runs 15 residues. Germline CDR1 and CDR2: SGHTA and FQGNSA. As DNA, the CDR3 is TGTGCCAGCAGCTTAGATGGAGTTTCCTACAATGAGCAGTTCTTC. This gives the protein CASSLDGVSYNEQFF. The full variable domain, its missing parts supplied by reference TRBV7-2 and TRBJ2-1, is GAGVSQSPSNKVTEKGKDVELRCDPISGHTALYWYRQSLGQGLEFLIYFQGNSAPDKSGLPSDRFSAERTGGSVSTLTIQRTQQEDSAVYLCASSLDGVSYNEQFFGPGTRLTVL.

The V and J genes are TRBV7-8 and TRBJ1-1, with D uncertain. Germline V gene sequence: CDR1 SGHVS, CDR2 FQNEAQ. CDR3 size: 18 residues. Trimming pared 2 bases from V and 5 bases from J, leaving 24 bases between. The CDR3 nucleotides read TGTGCCAGCAGCTTAAAGTCCATGGACTCGGCCCTATATACTGAAGCTTTCTTT. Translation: CASSLKSMDSALYTEAFF.

Here the CDR3 reads CASSGTGSDEQYF. The CDR3 coding sequence is TGTGCCAGCAGTGGGACAGGGTCCGACGAGCAGTACTTC. This chain connects TRBV6-2 or TRBV6-3 to TRBJ2-7, with 9 bases that match TRBD1. Unmatched junction bases numbered 4, after V lost 5 bases and J lost 5 bases. Germline assignment: CDR1 MNHEY and CDR2 SVGEGT. CDR3 length equals 13 residues.